The 23 T cell receptor beta chains below were found in one sample sequenced in a study of STAT5B mutations in CD4+ large granular lymphocyte leukemia. The assay was immunoSEQ multiplex PCR, and TCRdb's table has in-frame clones only and misses some. The top ten hold about 2% of the sample, which has under 500 clones, about two thirds seen once. Sequenced material: PBMCs. The receptors come from a woman aged 45-60 years with CD4+ T-cell large granular lymphocyte leukemia.

The chain couples TRBV19 to TRBJ1-3; D gene unclear. The CDR3 runs 15 residues. Per germline, CDR1 LNHDA and CDR2 SQIVND (reference sequence). The V end lost 8 bases, the J end lost 0 bases, and 14 bases lay between the germline ends. CDR3 residues: CASDTDGSSGNTIYF. CDR3 coding DNA: TGTGCCAGTGATACCGACGGATCCTCTGGAAACACCATATATTTT.

This chain links TRBV7-2 with TRBJ1-2; D may be TRBD1 (6 bases). With 1 base removed from V and 12 bases from J, the gap between germline ends came to 12 bases. The CDR3 runs to 12 residues. Germline CDR1 SGHTA, CDR2 FQGNSA. Here the CDR3 reads CASSLGRGHNTF. The DNA of the CDR3 is TGTGCCAGCAGCTTAGGGCGGGGGCACAACACCTTC.

Notes on this clone: It may be a read error: a sequence one base away is much more abundant. The J gene is TRBJ1-1, the V gene TRBV7-9, with D unclear. The germline V gene has CDR1 SEHNR and CDR2 FQNEAQ (reference sequence). The ends were cut back, 5 bases at V and 6 bases at J, with 13 bases in the middle. CDR3 length: 13 residues. The CDR3 bases are TGTGCCAGCAGCCCACAACAGATCGCTGAAGCTTTCTTT. Translated, it gives CASSPQQIAEAFF.

The genes are TRBV4-1 and TRBJ1-4; no definite D call. The V end was cut by 0 bases, the J end by 5 bases, with 10 bases between. CDR3 length equals 15 residues. CDR1 and CDR2 from the germline V gene are MGHRA and YSYEKL. The CDR3 sequence is CASSQDGSGNEKLFF. The CDR3 nucleotides are TGCGCCAGCAGCCAAGATGGGTCCGGGAATGAAAAACTGTTTTTT.

This clone was observed once. V gene TRBV5-5 combines with J gene TRBJ1-1, with D perhaps matching TRBD1 (5 bases). V was pared by 5 bases and J by 10 bases, with 15 bases between. CDR3 length equals 12 residues. The germline V gene has CDR1 SGHKS and CDR2 YYEKEE (reference sequence). The CDR3 nucleotides are TGTGCCAGCAGTCAGCAGGTGGGGGTAGCTTTCTTT. Amino acid sequence: CASSQQVGVAFF. Full variable domain (rest looked up from reference TRBV5-5 and TRBJ1-1): DAGVTQSPTHLIKTRGQQVTLRCSPISGHKSVSWYQQVLGQGPQFIFQYYEKEERGRGNFPDRFSARQFPNYSSELNVNALLLGDSALYLCASSQQVGVAFFGQGTRLTVV.

This clone was detected only once. The V call is TRBV9, the J call TRBJ1-1; D is unclear. The germline V gene encodes CDR1 SGDLS and CDR2 YYNGEE. V was pared by 4 bases and J by 5 bases, with 9 bases between. The CDR3 extends over 12 amino acids. CDR3 sequence: CASSFTDTEAFF. For the CDR3, the DNA is TGTGCCAGCAGCTTTACAGATACTGAAGCTTTCTTT.

The CDR3: CASSKSRGLYEQYF. CDR3 nucleotides: TGCGCCAGCAGCAAAAGCCGGGGCCTCTACGAGCAGTACTTC. The chain couples TRBV4-3 to TRBJ2-5; D might be TRBD1 or TRBD2, each matching 5 bases. The better agreement between TRBJ2-7 and the DNA end casts doubt on the J call. The CDR3 extends over 14 amino acids. Germline V gene sequence: CDR1 LGHNA, CDR2 YSLEER.

The J gene is TRBJ1-1, the V gene TRBV5-4; 7 bases agree with TRBD1. Losses at the gene ends were 3 bases for V and 2 bases for J; bases not matched to a gene: 4. The CDR3 has 14 residues. In germline, CDR1 is SGHNT, CDR2 YYREEE (reference sequence). The DNA of the CDR3 is TGTGCCAGCAGCTATAGACAGGGAAACACTGAAGCTTTCTTT. It translates to CASSYRQGNTEAFF.

This chain uses TRBV25-1 with TRBJ1-4; TRBD1 might be the D (5 bases). The CDR3 covers 18 residues. Germline assignment: CDR1 MGHDK and CDR2 SYGVNS. V dropped 3 bases and J dropped 6 bases, with 23 bases sitting between them. CDR3 DNA sequence: TGTGCCAGCAGTGACCCGAATAGGCAGGGTACCCTCGATGAAAAACTGTTTTTT. This encodes CASSDPNRQGTLDEKLFF.

This clone is labeled medium-sized (0.01 to 0.1%). This chain links TRBV7-9 with TRBJ1-1; no firm D call. Germline V gene data show CDR1 as SEHNR and CDR2 as FQNEAQ (reference sequence). This CDR3 has 13 amino acids. Trimming removed 1 base at V and 4 bases at J, with 7 bases between. Here the CDR3 reads CASSLDGLTEAFF. The CDR3 DNA follows: TGTGCCAGCAGCTTAGACGGGCTCACTGAAGCTTTCTTT.

J is TRBJ2-3 and V is TRBV19; D may be TRBD1 (7 bases). The germline V gene has CDR1 LNHDA and CDR2 SQIVND (reference sequence). Deletions cut 3 bases from V and 1 base from J, with 17 bases between. This CDR3 has 17 residues. CDR3 residues: CASSIPAGQGGTDTQYF. CDR3 bases: TGTGCCAGTAGTATCCCGGCGGGGCAGGGGGGCACAGATACGCAGTATTTT.

V gene TRBV27 combines with J gene TRBJ2-7, with D perhaps matching TRBD2 (6 bases). The CDR3 is made up of 15 amino acids. Germline V CDR1 and CDR2: MNHEY, SMNVEV (reference sequence). The ends were cut back, 4 bases at V and 0 bases at J, with 13 bases in the middle. CDR3 bases: TGTGCCAGCAGTTCCTACTCTAGCGTCTCCTACGAGCAGTACTTC. Protein: CASSSYSSVSYEQYF.

The chain links TRBV7-9 to TRBJ2-1; D assignment may be TRBD1 or TRBD2 (5 bases each). Germline V gene data show CDR1 as SEHNR and CDR2 as FQNEAQ (reference sequence). V lost 4 bases, J lost 10 bases, and 29 bases lay in between. This CDR3 spans 18 amino acids. The CDR3 nucleotides read TGTGCCAGCAGCTCCGCCCCGTGGGGGAACAGGCCCATCGGGGAGCAGTTCTTC. It translates to CASSSAPWGNRPIGEQFF.

CDR3 in DNA: TGTGCCAGCAGGCGGACAGGGAACACTGAAGCTTTCTTT. It encodes CASRRTGNTEAFF. This chain uses TRBV11-2 with TRBJ1-1; TRBD1 matches 7 bases. CDR3 size: 13 residues. The V gene's germline CDR1 is SGHAT and CDR2 FQNNGV. V dropped 6 bases and J dropped 1; count of bases not matched to a gene: 2. Full variable domain (remainder filled in from reference TRBV11-2 and TRBJ1-1): EAGVAQSPRYKIIEKRQSVAFWCNPISGHATLYWYQQILGQGPKLLIQFQNNGVVDDSQLPKDRFSAERLKGVDSTLKIQPAKLEDSAVYLCASRRTGNTEAFFGQGTRLTVV.

This clone is a singleton in its sample. This rearrangement joins TRBV6-5 to TRBJ2-3; D is perhaps TRBD2 (5 bases). Trimming stripped 0 bases from V and 4 bases from J, with 11 bases between. The V gene's germline CDR1 is MNHEY and CDR2 SVGAGI. The CDR3 is made up of 15 amino acids. CDR3: CASSYSTPGADTQYF. The DNA of the CDR3 is TGTGCCAGCAGTTACTCGACGCCCGGGGCAGATACGCAGTATTTT.

The chain couples TRBV7-2 to TRBJ2-1, with TRBD2 identical over 9 bases. The CDR3 totals 16 residues. CDR1 SGHTA and CDR2 FQGNSA come from the germline V gene. V shed 1 base, J shed 8 bases, and the junction held 9 bases outside the gene matches. In nucleotides, the CDR3 is TGTGCCAGCAGCTTAGTCGTAGCGGGAGATGCGGATGAGCAGTTCTTC. This codes for CASSLVVAGDADEQFF.

The CDR3 sequence: CASSSGSNTGELFF. Here the CDR3 DNA reads TGTGCCAGCAGTAGTGGATCGAACACCGGGGAGCTGTTTTTT. This rearrangement joins TRBV6-4 to TRBJ2-2; D is unclear. Germline-derived CDR1 and CDR2 are MRHNA and SNTAGT. The V end was cut by 5 bases, the J end by 0 bases, with 7 bases between. CDR3 length: 14 residues.

CDR3 sequence reads: CATSREPGRDVRMEQFF. CDR3 nucleotide sequence: TGTGCCACCAGCAGAGAGCCGGGGCGGGACGTCCGAATGGAGCAGTTCTTC. The chain combines TRBV15 with TRBJ2-1; tentative D call: TRBD2 (6 bases). V gave up 0 bases and J gave up 10 bases, with 22 bases separating them. Germline V gene data show CDR1 as LNHNV and CDR2 as YYDKDF (reference sequence). The CDR3 spans 17 residues.

The chain is built from TRBV4-3 and TRBJ2-5; a weak D match, TRBD1 (5 bases). The end of the DNA is better explained by TRBJ2-7, so the J call may be wrong. Per germline, CDR1 LGHNA and CDR2 YSLEER. This CDR3 has 16 residues. Here the CDR3 DNA reads TGCGCCAGCAGCCAAGATGAACAGGAGTTTCGCTACGAGCAGTACTTC. Its protein product is CASSQDEQEFRYEQYF.

This clone was observed a single time. The chain is built from TRBV5-4 and TRBJ2-5; 9 bases line up with TRBD2. V trimming: 4 bases; J trimming: 1 base; junction bases outside the gene matches: 5. This CDR3 spans 15 amino acids. From germline, CDR1 is SGHNT and CDR2 YYREEE (reference sequence). The CDR3 nucleotides read TGTGCCAGCAGCCCGGGAGCGGGAGGCCAAGAGACCCAGTACTTC. It specifies CASSPGAGGQETQYF. Full variable domain (rest looked up from reference TRBV5-4 and TRBJ2-5): ETGVTQSPTHLIKTRGQQVTLRCSSQSGHNTVSWYQQALGQGPQFIFQYYREEENGRGNFPPRFSGLQFPNYSSELNVNALELDDSALYLCASSPGAGGQETQYFGPGTRLLVL.

The CDR3 is CASSVAQGEEETQYF. The CDR3 nucleotides read TGTGCCAGCAGCGTAGCACAGGGCGAGGAGGAGACCCAGTACTTC. The chain couples TRBV9 to TRBJ2-5; perhaps TRBD1 as D (6 bases). The V and J ends lost 0 bases and 5 bases respectively, with 14 bases between them. The CDR3 totals 15 residues. Per germline, CDR1 SGDLS and CDR2 YYNGEE.

The CDR3 region is CASSQSTGVSGNTIYF. CDR3 coding DNA: TGCGCCAGCAGTCAATCGACAGGGGTATCTGGAAACACCATATATTTT. The rearrangement links TRBV23-1 to TRBJ1-3; 8 positions agree with TRBD1. TRBV23-1 is an ORF, with its function uncertain. J gave up 1 base and V 0 bases, and 2 bases lay outside the gene matches. The CDR3 totals 16 residues.

This clone was detected only a few times. The chain recombines TRBV19 with TRBJ2-5, with 7 bases lining up with TRBD2. The J call may be faulty, since TRBJ2-7 better matches the DNA end. The V gene's germline CDR1 is LNHDA and CDR2 SQIVND (reference sequence). This CDR3 region has 14 residues. CDR3 nucleotides: TGTGCCAGTAGTATTGGGGAGGGATCCTACGAGCAGTACTTC. It specifies CASSIGEGSYEQYF.